One sample yielded the 8 T cell receptor beta chains listed below, sequenced in a study of T cells expressing NK-cell markers. TCRdb re-called the 5' RACE reads and shows each CDR3 protein once, DNA omitted. The sample has tens of thousands of distinct CDR3 sequences. Sequences were obtained from blood T cells: a sorted CD56 or NKG2C T cell subset, CD4+ or CD8+ T cells, or bulk PBMC T cells (not recorded which). The receptors were sampled from a man aged 18 to 69 in good health.

This sequence joins TRBV9 and TRBJ2-7; TCRdb's D gene call, TRBD1, goes unchecked for lack of DNA. CDR1 is SGDLS and CDR2 is YYNGEE in the germline V gene. The CDR3 spans 14 residues. CDR3 sequence reads: CASSVDGADYEQYF. The full variable domain, completed using reference TRBV9 and TRBJ2-7, is DSGVTQTPKHLITATGQRVTLRCSPRSGDLSVYWYQQSLDQGLQFLIQYYNGEERAKGNILERFSAQQFPDLHSELNLSSLELGDSALYFCASSVDGADYEQYFGPGTRLTVT.

The V and J genes are TRBV20-1 and TRBJ2-7; with no DNA, the TCRdb D assignment of TRBD2 cannot be verified. The CDR3 sequence is 19 residues long. The germline CDR1 and CDR2 sequences are DFQATT and SNEGSKA (reference sequence). This chain's CDR3 is CSARPDRETSGAPGSEQYF.

V and J are TRBV23-1 and TRBJ2-5; without DNA, the TCRdb call of TRBD1 cannot be checked. TRBV23-1 is noted as an ORF with a role that remains uncertain. This CDR3 spans 16 amino acids. CDR3 region: CASSRIGRGPQETQYF.

The chain has TRBV6-2 or TRBV6-3 and TRBJ2-7; absent DNA, TCRdb's TRBD2 call cannot be checked. The germline V gene has CDR1 MNHEY and CDR2 SVGEGT. The length of the CDR3 is 15 residues. The CDR3: CASSRSGESTVEQYF.

The rearrangement joins TRBV29-1 to TRBJ2-7; checking the TCRdb D call of TRBD2 is not possible without DNA. This CDR3 comprises 14 residues. Germline V CDR1 and CDR2: SQVTM, ANQGSEA. The chain's CDR3 is CSVAGLAGALEQYF.

This clonotype is called medium-sized based on its frequency. This chain uses TRBV24-1 with TRBJ2-5; lacking DNA, the TRBD1 call made by TCRdb goes unchecked. This CDR3 spans 16 amino acids. Germline V lookup: CDR1 KGHDR, CDR2 SFDVKD. The CDR3 loop is CATSDIAGADGETQYF.

The genes are TRBV28 and TRBJ1-4; the D gene TCRdb calls, TRBD1, cannot be checked with no DNA. Germline V gene lookup returns CDR1 MDHEN and CDR2 SYDVKM. The CDR3 covers 17 residues. The CDR3 spells CASSLEFPGATNEKLFF.

The chain is built from TRBV7-2 and TRBJ2-7. The V gene's germline CDR1 is SGHTA and CDR2 FQGNSA. The CDR3 loop spans 14 amino acids. CDR3 sequence reads: CASSSGSNSYEQYF.